This T cell receptor beta chain was sequenced during a study of blood T cells in healthy people across ages. Study outcomes and limitations: Unsorted PBMC material precluded a definitive naive versus antigen-experienced comparison.

This clonotype was recorded a few times. As yet, its antigen is unknown. Isolated PBMCs totaled at least 7 million in each sample. It was with a sample-barcoded 5' primer and a J-beta primer mix that a second PCR of roughly 7 to 12 cycles was run. TCRdb itself ran the 5' RACE reads through MiXCR, one entry per CDR3 protein. The profile shows around 1,800,000 distinct CDR3 sequences, about two fifths of them singletons. V gave up 4 bases and J gave up 2 bases, with 18 bases separating them. Germline V gene lookup returns CDR1 MNHEY and CDR2 SMNVEV (reference sequence). This CDR3 has 16 amino acids. This clonotype was obtained from a human donor in good health. Sample: blood. The chain combines TRBV27 with TRBJ2-7; a possible D gene is TRBD2 (6 bases). CDR3 residues: CASSYSGLAPTYEQYF. The CDR3 nucleotides are TGTGCCAGCAGTTACTCCGGTCTAGCGCCTACCTACGAGCAGTACTTC.